This TCR beta chain is drawn from a study of T-cell reconstitution after alpha-beta-depleted transplantation in children. General study results and limits: In some patients, recipient T cells and intrathymic progenitors surviving conditioning explained high day-60 diversity. Newly produced T cells mostly provided counts and TCRbeta diversity after one year, as hyperexpanded clones declined. Expanded graft clones, several hundred of them, were reportedly the source of alpha-beta T cells about two months after transplant.

Unique molecular identifiers were used in preparing the TCRbeta library. TCRdb independently ran MiXCR on the PCR reads; one entry per CDR3 protein. The data contain under 250,000 distinct CDR3 sequences, under 30% of them singletons. V was trimmed by 0 bases and J by 2 bases, leaving 19 bases between them. Germline assignment: CDR1 DFQATT and CDR2 SNEGSKA (reference sequence). The CDR3 length is 18 residues. This clonotype appeared a few times. Its target is not known. Material: PBMCs, mostly from graft donor cells, obtained 360 days after TCRalphabeta/CD19-depleted stem cell transplant. The sequence was collected from a female patient between 2 and 15 years old who had a stem cell transplant for congenital amegakaryocytic thrombocytopenia, so the T cells may come from the graft donor. The chain joins TRBV20-1 to TRBJ2-2, with D possibly being TRBD2 (5 bases). The CDR3 protein is CSARDWWRGGPNTGELFF. CDR3 nucleotides: TGCAGTGCTAGAGATTGGTGGCGAGGAGGTCCCAACACCGGGGAGCTGTTTTTT.